This TCR beta chain was identified during a study of blood T cell repertoires in COVID-19. Overall study: Sites in the United States, Italy and Spain provided acute and convalescent COVID-19 samples. From T cells, B-cell-depleted T cells, or PBMCs came the material, which was cDNA or gDNA.

Original methodology: Amplification with reference gene primers provided the estimates of nucleated cell counts. Method: immunoSEQ multiplex PCR; TCRdb's copy keeps in-frame clones and lacks some. The D gene and trimming were derived from the DNA, and the V and J assignments and clone size from that table. The table records 100,000 or so clones, 69% of them present only once. This receptor was taken from an older man with acute or convalescent COVID-19. Material for sequencing was peripheral blood.

Here the CDR3 reads CSVEAPVGGGERQFF. The CDR3 nucleotides read TGCAGCGTTGAAGCCCCGGTTGGGGGCGGCGAAAGGCAGTTCTTC. The V gene is TRBV29-1, the J gene TRBJ2-1; weak D call: TRBD1 (6 bases). CDR3 length: 15 residues. The V gene's germline CDR1 is SQVTM and CDR2 ANQGSEA. Between the trimmed V and J ends, which lost 1 base and 12 bases, there was a span of 22 bases.